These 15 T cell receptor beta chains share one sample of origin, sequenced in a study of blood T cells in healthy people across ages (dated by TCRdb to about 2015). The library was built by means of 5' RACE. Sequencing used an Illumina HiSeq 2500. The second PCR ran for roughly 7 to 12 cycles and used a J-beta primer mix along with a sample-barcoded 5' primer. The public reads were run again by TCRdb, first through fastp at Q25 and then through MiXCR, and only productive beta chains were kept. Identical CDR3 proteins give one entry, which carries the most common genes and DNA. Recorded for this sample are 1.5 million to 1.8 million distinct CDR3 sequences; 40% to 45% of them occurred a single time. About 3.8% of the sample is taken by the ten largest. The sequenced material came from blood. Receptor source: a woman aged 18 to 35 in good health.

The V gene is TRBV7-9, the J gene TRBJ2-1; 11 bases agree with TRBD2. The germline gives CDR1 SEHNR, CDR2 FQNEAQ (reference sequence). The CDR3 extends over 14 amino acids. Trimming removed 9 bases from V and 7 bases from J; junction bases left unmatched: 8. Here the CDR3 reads CASSPTSGNNEQFF. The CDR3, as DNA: TGTGCCAGTTCTCCGACTAGCGGGAATAATGAGCAGTTCTTC.

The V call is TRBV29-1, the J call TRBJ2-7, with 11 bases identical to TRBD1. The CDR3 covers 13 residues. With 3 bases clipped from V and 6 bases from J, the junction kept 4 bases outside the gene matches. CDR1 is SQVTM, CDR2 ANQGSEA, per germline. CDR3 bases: TGCAGCGTTGAGGAGGACAGGGGGCGCGAGCAGTACTTC. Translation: CSVEEDRGREQYF.

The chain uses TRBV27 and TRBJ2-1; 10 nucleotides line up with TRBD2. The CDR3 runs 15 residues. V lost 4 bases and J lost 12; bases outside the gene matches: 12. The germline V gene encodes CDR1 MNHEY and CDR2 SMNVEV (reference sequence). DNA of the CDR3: TGTGCCAGCAGTTCGTGGACTAGCGGAGGGGGTGGGCAGTTCTTC. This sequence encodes CASSSWTSGGGGQFF.

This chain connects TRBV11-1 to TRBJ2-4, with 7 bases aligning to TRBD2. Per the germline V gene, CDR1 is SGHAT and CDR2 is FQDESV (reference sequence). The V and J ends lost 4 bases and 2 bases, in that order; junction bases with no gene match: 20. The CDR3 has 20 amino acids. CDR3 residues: CASSSNSLTGGKGSKNIQYF. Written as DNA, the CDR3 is TGTGCCAGCAGCTCGAACTCTCTCACGGGGGGTAAGGGGTCCAAAAACATTCAGTACTTC.

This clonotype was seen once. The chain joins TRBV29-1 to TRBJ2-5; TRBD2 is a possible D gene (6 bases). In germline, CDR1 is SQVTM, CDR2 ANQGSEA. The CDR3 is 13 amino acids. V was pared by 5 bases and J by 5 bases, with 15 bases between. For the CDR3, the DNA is TGCAGCGTTCTGGGAATAGCGGAGGAGACCCAGTACTTC. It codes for CSVLGIAEETQYF.

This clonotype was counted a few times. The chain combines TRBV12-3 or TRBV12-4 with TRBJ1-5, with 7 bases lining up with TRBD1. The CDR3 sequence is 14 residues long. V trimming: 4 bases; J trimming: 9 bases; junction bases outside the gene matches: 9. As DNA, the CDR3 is TGTGCCAGCAGTTCAGAGGACAGGTTGTTGCCCCAGCATTTT. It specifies CASSSEDRLLPQHF.

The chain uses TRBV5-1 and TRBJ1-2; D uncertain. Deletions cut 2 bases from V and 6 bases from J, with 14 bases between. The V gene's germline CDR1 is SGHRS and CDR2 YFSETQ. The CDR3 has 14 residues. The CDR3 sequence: CASSFGVGRDGYTF. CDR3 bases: TGCGCCAGCAGCTTTGGAGTTGGGCGGGATGGCTACACCTTC.

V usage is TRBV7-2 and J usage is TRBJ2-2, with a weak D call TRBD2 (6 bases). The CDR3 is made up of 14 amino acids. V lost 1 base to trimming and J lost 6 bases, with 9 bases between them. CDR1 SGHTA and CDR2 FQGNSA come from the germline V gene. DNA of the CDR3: TGTGCCAGCAGCTTAGGATCGGGGGCCGGGGAGCTGTTTTTT. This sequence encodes CASSLGSGAGELFF.

CDR3 sequence reads: CASSFQLGETQYF. CDR3 nucleotides: TGTGCCAGCAGTTTCCAACTAGGGGAGACCCAGTACTTC. The rearrangement joins TRBV28 to TRBJ2-5; D is perhaps TRBD2 (5 bases). CDR1 and CDR2 from the germline V gene are MDHEN and SYDVKM. There are 13 residues in the CDR3. The V gene lost 3 bases and the J gene lost 5 bases, with 10 bases spanning the gap.

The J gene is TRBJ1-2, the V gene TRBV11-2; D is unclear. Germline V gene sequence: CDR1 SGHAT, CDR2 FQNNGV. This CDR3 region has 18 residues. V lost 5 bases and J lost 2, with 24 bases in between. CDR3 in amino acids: CASSQWVGMGTPNYGYTF. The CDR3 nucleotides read TGTGCCAGCAGCCAGTGGGTTGGGATGGGTACTCCCAACTATGGCTACACCTTC. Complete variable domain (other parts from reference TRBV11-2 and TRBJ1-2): EAGVAQSPRYKIIEKRQSVAFWCNPISGHATLYWYQQILGQGPKLLIQFQNNGVVDDSQLPKDRFSAERLKGVDSTLKIQPAKLEDSAVYLCASSQWVGMGTPNYGYTFGSGTRLTVV.

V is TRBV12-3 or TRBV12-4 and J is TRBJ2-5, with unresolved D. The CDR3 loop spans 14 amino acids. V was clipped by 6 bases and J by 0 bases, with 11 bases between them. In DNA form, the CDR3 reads TGTGCCAGCAGCGTTATGGGGTACCAAGAGACCCAGTACTTC. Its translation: CASSVMGYQETQYF.

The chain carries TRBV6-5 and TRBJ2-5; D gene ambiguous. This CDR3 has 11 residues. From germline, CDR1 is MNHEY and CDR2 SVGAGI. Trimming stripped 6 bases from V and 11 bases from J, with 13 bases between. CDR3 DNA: TGTGCCAGCAGCAACGCCCATGAGCAGTACTTC. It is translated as CASSNAHEQYF.

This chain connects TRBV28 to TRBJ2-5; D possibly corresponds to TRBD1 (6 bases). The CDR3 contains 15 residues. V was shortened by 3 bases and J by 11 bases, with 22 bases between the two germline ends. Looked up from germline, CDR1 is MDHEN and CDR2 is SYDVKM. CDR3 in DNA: TGTGCCAGCAGTTTGTCCTCAAGGGGGATATATGAGCAGTACTTC. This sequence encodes CASSLSSRGIYEQYF.

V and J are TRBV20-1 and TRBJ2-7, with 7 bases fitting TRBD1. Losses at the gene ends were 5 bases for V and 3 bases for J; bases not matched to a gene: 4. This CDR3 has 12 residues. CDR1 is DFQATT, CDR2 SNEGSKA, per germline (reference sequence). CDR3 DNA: TGCAGTGCTGAACGGACAGGCTACGAGCAGTACTTC. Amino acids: CSAERTGYEQYF.

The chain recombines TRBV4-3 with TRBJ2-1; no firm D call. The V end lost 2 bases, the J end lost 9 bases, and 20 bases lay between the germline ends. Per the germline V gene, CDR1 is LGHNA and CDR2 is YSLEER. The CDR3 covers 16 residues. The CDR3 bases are TGCGCCAGCAGCCAAATAAAGGGAAGTGGCCTAGTTGAGCAGTTCTTC. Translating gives CASSQIKGSGLVEQFF.